This entry lists 17 T cell receptor beta chains sequenced from one sample in a study of blood T cell repertoires in COVID-19. Measured with immunoSEQ multiplex PCR; TCRdb has only the in-frame clones, and not every one. The sample holds about 54,000 clones; roughly 87% are singletons and the top ten take 3.5% to 4%. The sequencing sample was made of peripheral blood. These receptors were taken from a man aged 35 to 55 with COVID-19, enrolled during active disease.

The chain recombines TRBV5-1 with TRBJ1-6; a weak D match, TRBD1 (5 bases). This CDR3 comprises 14 residues. Germline V gene sequence: CDR1 SGHRS, CDR2 YFSETQ. The V end was cut by 0 bases, the J end by 6 bases, with 7 bases between. CDR3 DNA sequence: TGCGCCAGCAGCTTGGAGGGGCCTAATTCACCCCTCCACTTT. Translated, it gives CASSLEGPNSPLHF.

The chain uses TRBV5-4 and TRBJ2-7; 7 bases are a match to TRBD2. The CDR3 sequence is 14 residues long. After removal of 8 bases from V and 3 bases from J, the junction contained 11 bases not matched to a gene. The germline V gene encodes CDR1 SGHNT and CDR2 YYREEE (reference sequence). CDR3 loop: CASSVGGSGYEQYF. As DNA, the CDR3 is TGTGCCAGTTCGGTCGGGGGGTCTGGCTACGAGCAGTACTTC.

This sequence joins TRBV30 and TRBJ1-3; TRBD1 might be the D (6 bases). The germline V gene has CDR1 GTSNPN and CDR2 SVGIG (reference sequence). The CDR3 covers 14 residues. The V end lost 7 bases, the J end lost 3 bases, and 16 bases lay between the germline ends. This chain's CDR3 is CALAGGARGNTIYF. The DNA for the CDR3 is TGTGCCTTGGCCGGGGGGGCGCGTGGAAACACCATATATTTT.

The chain is built from TRBV6-5 and TRBJ2-3; possible D gene TRBD2, 6 bases. There are 16 residues in the CDR3. Trimming stripped 0 bases from V and 2 bases from J, with 12 bases between. Germline CDR1 and CDR2: MNHEY and SVGAGI. Written as DNA, the CDR3 is TGTGCCAGCAGTTACTCGAACGGGGGATACACAGATACGCAGTATTTT. This codes for CASSYSNGGYTDTQYF.

This clone was seen just once. This chain joins TRBV9 and TRBJ2-7; 10 positions match TRBD2. This CDR3 is 15 amino acids long. Germline V gene sequence: CDR1 SGDLS, CDR2 YYNGEE. V dropped 0 bases and J dropped 3; count of bases not matched to a gene: 3. CDR3 coding DNA: TGTGCCAGCAGCGTAGGGACTAGCGGTGACTACGAGCAGTACTTC. Encoded protein: CASSVGTSGDYEQYF.

This chain uses TRBV7-8 with TRBJ1-4, with a tentative D call TRBD1 (5 bases). CDR1 SGHVS and CDR2 FQNEAQ come from the germline V gene. V was pared by 5 bases and J by 0 bases, with 19 bases between. CDR3 size: 18 residues. CDR3 in amino acids: CASSPIRVPFSTNEKLFF. CDR3 nucleotide sequence: TGTGCCAGCAGCCCGATCAGGGTACCTTTCTCAACTAATGAAAAACTGTTTTTT.

The chain is built from TRBV27 and TRBJ1-5; TRBD1 is a possible D gene (6 bases). CDR3 size: 15 residues. The V gene lost 8 bases and the J gene lost 5 bases, with 19 bases spanning the gap. Per germline, CDR1 MNHEY and CDR2 SMNVEV (reference sequence). CDR3 sequence reads: CASRLTGTFDQPQHF. The CDR3, as DNA: TGTGCCAGCCGACTCACCGGGACATTCGATCAGCCCCAGCATTTT.

This rearrangement joins TRBV5-5 to TRBJ1-5; D uncertain. Trimming removed 4 bases from V and 7 bases from J, with 15 bases in between. This CDR3 has 14 amino acids. Germline lookup yields CDR1 SGHKS and CDR2 YYEKEE (reference sequence). This CDR3 is CASSPPGLGQPQHF. The CDR3 bases are TGTGCCAGCAGCCCACCGGGGTTGGGACAGCCCCAGCATTTT.

The rearrangement joins TRBV10-3 to TRBJ1-5; TRBD1 aligns across 9 bases. The germline V gene encodes CDR1 ENHRY and CDR2 SYGVKD. The CDR3 length is 15 residues. V lost 3 bases to trimming and J lost 5 bases; unmatched junction nucleotides: 5. The CDR3 DNA sequence: TGTGCCATCAGTGATTCAGACAGGGGGTATCAGCCCCAGCATTTT. It yields the protein CAISDSDRGYQPQHF.

The chain combines TRBV15 with TRBJ1-5; D is unclear. The length of the CDR3 is 16 residues. CDR1 is LNHNV, CDR2 YYDKDF, per germline (reference sequence). The V end lost 0 bases, the J end lost 4 bases, and 13 bases lay between the germline ends. CDR3 sequence reads: CATSRDVATFNQPQHF. The CDR3 coding sequence is TGTGCCACCAGCAGAGATGTCGCTACCTTTAATCAGCCCCAGCATTTT.

The rearrangement links TRBV5-6 to TRBJ1-2; 8 positions match TRBD1. CDR3 length equals 19 residues. The V gene end was trimmed by 7 bases and the J gene end by 7 bases; junction bases not matched to a gene: 27. Germline V gene data show CDR1 as SGHDT and CDR2 as YYEEEE. CDR3 loop: CASLPRRWVGQGARSGYTF. The DNA for the CDR3 is TGTGCCAGCCTTCCGAGAAGGTGGGTTGGGCAGGGGGCCCGGAGTGGCTACACCTTC. The full variable domain, its missing parts supplied by reference TRBV5-6 and TRBJ1-2, is DAGVTQSPTHLIKTRGQQVTLRCSPKSGHDTVSWYQQALGQGPQFIFQYYEEEERQRGNFPDRFSGHQFPNYSSELNVNALLLGDSALYLCASLPRRWVGQGARSGYTFGSGTRLTVV.

This clone was detected only once. The genes are TRBV3-1 (or the pseudogene TRBV3-2) and TRBJ2-2; 10 bases map to TRBD2. Per germline, CDR1 LGHDT and CDR2 YNNKEL (reference sequence). With 1 base clipped from V and 5 bases from J, the junction kept 7 bases outside the gene matches. The CDR3 spans 17 residues. The DNA of the CDR3 is TGTGCCAGCAGCCAAGTCTTCGGACTAGCGGCAACCGGGGAGCTGTTTTTT. Translated: CASSQVFGLAATGELFF.

The chain couples TRBV27 to TRBJ2-3; TRBD2 aligns across 11 bases. Germline V gives CDR1 MNHEY, CDR2 SMNVEV (reference sequence). CDR3 length: 14 residues. The junction had 0 bases not matched to a gene; V was cut back by 6 bases and J by 1 base. The CDR3 DNA follows: TGTGCCAGCAGACTAGCGGGAGGCACAGATACGCAGTATTTT. Encoded protein: CASRLAGGTDTQYF.

The chain recombines TRBV24-1 with TRBJ2-3; 10 bases line up with TRBD2. Germline CDR1 and CDR2: KGHDR and SFDVKD. CDR3 length: 15 amino acids. Losses at the gene ends were 8 bases for V and 4 bases for J; bases not matched to a gene: 8. CDR3 residues: CATTRGTSEADTQYF. In DNA, the CDR3 is TGTGCCACCACTCGGGGGACTAGCGAGGCAGATACGCAGTATTTT.

The V gene is TRBV5-1, the J gene TRBJ1-1; 8 nucleotides line up with TRBD1. The CDR3 is 13 residues long. V was clipped by 3 bases and J by 7 bases; unmatched bases: 5. Per germline, CDR1 SGHRS and CDR2 YFSETQ. In DNA form, the CDR3 reads TGCGCCAGCAGCTCAGGGACAGGCCTTGAAGCTTTCTTT. It yields the protein CASSSGTGLEAFF.

J is TRBJ1-1 and V is TRBV12-3 or TRBV12-4; D remains ambiguous. The V end lost 5 bases, the J end lost 0 bases, and 7 bases lay between the germline ends. This CDR3 has 13 amino acids. The chain's CDR3 is CASSPLVNTEAFF. CDR3 sequence (DNA): TGTGCCAGCAGTCCCCTAGTGAACACTGAAGCTTTCTTT.

Comments on this clone: The germline gene is not matched at one end of the junction; a read error may be the cause. The rearrangement uses TRBV2 and TRBJ1-2; D remains ambiguous. CDR3 length: 14 amino acids. Germline V CDR1 and CDR2: SNHLY, FYNNEI. This chain's CDR3 is CVSSALGVRRGYTF. Here the CDR3 DNA reads TGTGTCAGCAGTGCCCTGGGAGTTCGGCGGGGCTACACCTTC.